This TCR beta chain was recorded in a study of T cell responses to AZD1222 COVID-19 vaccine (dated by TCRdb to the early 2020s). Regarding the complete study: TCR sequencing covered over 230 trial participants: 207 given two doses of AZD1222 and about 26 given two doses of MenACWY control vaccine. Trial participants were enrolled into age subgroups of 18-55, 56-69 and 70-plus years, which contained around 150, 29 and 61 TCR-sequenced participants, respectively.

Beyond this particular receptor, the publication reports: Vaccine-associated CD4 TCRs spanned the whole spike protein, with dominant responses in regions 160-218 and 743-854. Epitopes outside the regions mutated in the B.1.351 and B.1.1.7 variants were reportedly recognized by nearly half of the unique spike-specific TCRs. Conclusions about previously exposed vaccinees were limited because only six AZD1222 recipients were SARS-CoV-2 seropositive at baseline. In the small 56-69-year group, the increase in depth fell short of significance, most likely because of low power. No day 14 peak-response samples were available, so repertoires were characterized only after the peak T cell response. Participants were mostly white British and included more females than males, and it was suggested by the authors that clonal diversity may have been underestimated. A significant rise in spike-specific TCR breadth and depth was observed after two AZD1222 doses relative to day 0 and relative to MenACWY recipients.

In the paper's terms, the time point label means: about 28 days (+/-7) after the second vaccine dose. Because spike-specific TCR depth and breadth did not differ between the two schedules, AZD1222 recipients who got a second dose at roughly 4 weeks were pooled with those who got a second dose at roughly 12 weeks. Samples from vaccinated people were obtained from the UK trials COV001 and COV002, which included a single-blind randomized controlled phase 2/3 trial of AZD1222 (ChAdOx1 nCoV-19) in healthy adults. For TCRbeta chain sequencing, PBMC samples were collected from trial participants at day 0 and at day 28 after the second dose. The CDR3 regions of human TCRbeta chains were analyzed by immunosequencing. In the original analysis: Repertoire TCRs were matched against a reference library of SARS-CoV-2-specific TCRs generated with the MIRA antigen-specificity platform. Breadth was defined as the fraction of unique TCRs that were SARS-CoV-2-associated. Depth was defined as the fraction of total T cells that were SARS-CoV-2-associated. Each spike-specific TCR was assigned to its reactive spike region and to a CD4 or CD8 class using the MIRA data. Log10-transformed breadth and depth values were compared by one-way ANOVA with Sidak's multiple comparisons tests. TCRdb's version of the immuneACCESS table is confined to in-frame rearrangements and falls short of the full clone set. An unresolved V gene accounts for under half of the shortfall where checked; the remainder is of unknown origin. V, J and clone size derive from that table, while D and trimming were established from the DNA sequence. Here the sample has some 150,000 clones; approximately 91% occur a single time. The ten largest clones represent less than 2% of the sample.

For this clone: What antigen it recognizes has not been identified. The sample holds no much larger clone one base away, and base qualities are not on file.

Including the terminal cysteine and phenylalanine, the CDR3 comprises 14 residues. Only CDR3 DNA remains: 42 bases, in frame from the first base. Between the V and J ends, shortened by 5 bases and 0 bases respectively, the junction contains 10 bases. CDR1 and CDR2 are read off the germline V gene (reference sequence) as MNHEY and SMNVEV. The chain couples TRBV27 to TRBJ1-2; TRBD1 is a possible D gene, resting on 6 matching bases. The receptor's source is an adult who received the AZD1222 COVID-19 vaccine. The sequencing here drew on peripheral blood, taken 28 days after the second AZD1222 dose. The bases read TGTGCCAGCAGTCCAGGGGCAGCTAACTATGGCTACACCTTC. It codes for CASSPGAANYGYTF.